This T cell receptor beta chain was observed in a study of shared clonotypes between healthy human individuals. Germline CDR1 and CDR2: LNHDA and SQIVND (reference sequence). CDR3 length: 16 residues. Trimming took 5 bases from V and 1 from J, leaving 14 bases between them. A remark on this clone: Its target is unknown.

The data were produced by immunoSEQ multiplex PCR, yet TCRdb's version contains in-frame clones alone and is incomplete. Among some 2.4 million clones listed, roughly 93% were seen once. Findings and caveats of the study: For sorted subsets, rarefaction showed incomplete sequencing despite large depth.

This sequence joins TRBV19 and TRBJ2-2; the D is unclear. The TCR originated in a man in his late teens or twenties in good health. Some clones in this sample may be carry-over from other donors' samples. The sequenced sample was naive CD4+ T cells from PBMCs. Subset defined: CD45RA+ positively selected. The CDR3 loop is CASSGRALGNTGELFF. The CDR3 region has the DNA TGTGCCAGTAGTGGGCGTGCACTCGGGAACACCGGGGAGCTGTTTTTT.